These 27 T cell receptor beta chains were all obtained from the same sample, sequenced in a study of blood T cells in healthy people across ages. Sample-barcoded 5' priming and a J-beta primer mix drove a second PCR of about 6 to 12 cycles. TCRdb itself ran the 5' RACE reads through MiXCR, one entry per CDR3 protein. Seen here are approximately 800,000 distinct CDR3 sequences, 25% observed once, and the top ten hold under 4.5%. The sample was also reused in another study, on T cells of mothers and their children.

The specimen sequenced was blood. Every receptor here comes from a boy younger than 18 in good health.

There are a few counts of this clonotype. This sequence joins TRBV7-9 and TRBJ2-5, with TRBD1 identical over 7 bases. The DNA matches TRBJ2-7 better at its end, which makes the J call doubtful. The CDR3 contains 15 residues. Germline values: CDR1 SEHNR, CDR2 FQNEAQ (reference sequence). CDR3 coding DNA: TGTGCCAGCAGCTCTGTTAGGGACAGCTCCTACGAGCAGTACTTC. Its translation: CASSSVRDSSYEQYF.

The chain combines TRBV13 with TRBJ1-3; D not certain. In germline, CDR1 is PRHDT, CDR2 FYEKMQ (reference sequence). Trimming took off 4 bases at V and 1 base at J, with 11 bases between the two ends. The CDR3 extends over 15 amino acids. This CDR3 is CASSSSLGSGNTIYF. CDR3 DNA sequence: TGTGCCAGCAGCTCCTCCTTAGGATCTGGAAACACCATATATTTT.

The chain combines TRBV7-2 with TRBJ2-3, with 9 bases lining up with TRBD1. This CDR3 has 16 amino acids. J lost 3 bases, V lost 6 bases, and 10 bases had no gene match. In germline, CDR1 is SGHTA, CDR2 FQGNSA. CDR3 protein: CASRQNRGLGTDTQYF. In DNA, the CDR3 is TGTGCCAGCAGACAAAACAGGGGGCTGGGTACAGATACGCAGTATTTT.

This clonotype showed up many times. The chain is built from TRBV7-8 and TRBJ1-5; D is perhaps TRBD1 (6 bases). CDR1 is SGHVS and CDR2 is FQNEAQ in the germline V gene. Trimming took off 5 bases at V and 6 bases at J, with 8 bases between the two ends. CDR3 length equals 12 residues. The CDR3 coding sequence is TGTGCCAGCAGCCGGACAGTTCAGCCCCAGCATTTT. It specifies CASSRTVQPQHF. The complete variable domain, with remaining parts taken from reference TRBV7-8 and TRBJ1-5, reads GAGVSQSPRYKVAKRGQDVALRCDPISGHVSLFWYQQALGQGPEFLTYFQNEAQLDKSGLPSDRFFAERPEGSVSTLKIQRTQQEDSAVYLCASSRTVQPQHFGDGTRLSIL.

V gene TRBV12-3 or TRBV12-4 combines with J gene TRBJ1-5, with D hard to call. This CDR3 contains 17 residues. Trimming took 1 base from V and 6 from J, leaving 19 bases between them. The CDR3 DNA is TGTGCCAGCAGTTTAGGGGGTATATTGGGTCTACGTCAGCCCCAGCATTTT. Residues: CASSLGGILGLRQPQHF.

In its sample, this clonotype was seen a few times. The chain uses TRBV5-5 and TRBJ2-3; D gene uncertain. V lost 6 bases and J 2 bases, leaving 13 bases between the germline ends. The CDR3 consists of 14 residues. Germline CDR1 reads SGHKS; CDR2 reads YYEKEE (reference sequence). Here the CDR3 reads CASTPEALTDTQYF. The CDR3 DNA reads as TGTGCCAGCACACCCGAGGCACTCACAGATACGCAGTATTTT.

This clonotype was counted many times. The rearrangement uses TRBV11-2 and TRBJ2-2; D is undetermined. The CDR3 length is 15 residues. Per the germline V gene, CDR1 is SGHAT and CDR2 is FQNNGV. V lost 5 bases, J lost 3 bases, and 13 bases lay in between. The CDR3 reads CASSPESGYTGELFF. Written as DNA, the CDR3 is TGTGCCAGCAGCCCAGAGTCGGGCTACACCGGGGAGCTGTTTTTT.

The V gene is TRBV29-1, the J gene TRBJ2-3, with TRBD2 matching over 11 bases. The CDR3 extends over 16 amino acids. After removal of 0 bases from V and 2 bases from J, the junction contained 4 bases not matched to a gene. Looked up from germline, CDR1 is SQVTM and CDR2 is ANQGSEA. CDR3 in amino acids: CSVEDLAGGPTDTQYF. CDR3 bases: TGCAGCGTTGAAGACCTAGCGGGAGGCCCCACAGATACGCAGTATTTT.

This clonotype was seen a handful of times. The rearrangement uses TRBV4-2 and TRBJ1-5, with unresolved D. Trimming took 2 bases from V and 7 from J, leaving 9 bases between them. The length of the CDR3 is 13 residues. The germline V gene has CDR1 LGHNA and CDR2 YNFKEQ. The DNA for the CDR3 is TGTGCCAGCAGCCAACGGGTGGACCAGCCCCAGCATTTT. Protein: CASSQRVDQPQHF.

This clonotype has just a few counts. V is TRBV4-3 and J is TRBJ2-1; 8 bases fit TRBD2. Germline CDR1 LGHNA, CDR2 YSLEER. The CDR3 runs 15 residues. With 2 bases clipped from V and 7 bases from J, the junction kept 7 bases outside the gene matches. The CDR3 DNA follows: TGCGCCAGCAGCCAACGGGGGGGCCGGCTGAATGAGCAGTTCTTC. Translated: CASSQRGGRLNEQFF.

The chain combines TRBV9 with TRBJ2-7; possibly TRBD1 or TRBD2 for D (5 bases each). V lost 5 bases and J lost 10, with 13 bases in between. Germline CDR1 is SGDLS and CDR2 is YYNGEE. CDR3 length equals 11 residues. The CDR3, as DNA: TGTGCCAGCAGGACACCGGGACGTCAGTACTTC. Its translation: CASRTPGRQYF.

This rearrangement joins TRBV20-1 to TRBJ2-2; D is unclear. CDR3 size: 13 residues. V dropped 4 bases and J dropped 1 base, with 7 bases sitting between them. Germline CDR1 is DFQATT and CDR2 is SNEGSKA (reference sequence). The CDR3 loop is CSAIGLNTGELFF. CDR3 DNA sequence: TGCAGTGCTATCGGTCTGAACACCGGGGAGCTGTTTTTT.

CDR3 loop: CASSYSTGAGGYTF. The CDR3 DNA is TGTGCCAGCAGTTATTCGACAGGGGCCGGTGGCTACACCTTC. This rearrangement joins TRBV6-2 or TRBV6-3 to TRBJ1-2, with 8 nucleotides matching TRBD1. With V trimmed by 3 bases and J by 7 bases, 7 bases remained unmatched. The germline CDR1 and CDR2 sequences are MNHEY and SVGEGT. The CDR3 has 14 amino acids.

The chain combines TRBV28 with TRBJ2-1, with TRBD2 as a possible D gene (5 bases). Matching the DNA end better, TRBJ2-5 makes the J call doubtful. Germline V gives CDR1 MDHEN, CDR2 SYDVKM. The CDR3 spans 14 residues. This CDR3 reads CASSSPRVGETQYF. CDR3 nucleotides: TGTGCCAGCAGTTCCCCGAGGGTCGGAGAGACCCAGTACTTC.

Only a few counts were recorded for this clonotype. At one end, the junction sequence differs from germline, possibly due to a read error. This sequence joins TRBV4-3 and TRBJ1-2; tentative D call: TRBD1 (5 bases). The CDR3 contains 15 residues. Germline-derived CDR1 and CDR2 are LGHNA and YSLEER. This CDR3 is CASSQVREPRGPLGF. The CDR3 coding sequence is TGCGCCAGCAGCCAAGTGCGTGAGCCTAGGGGCCCCTTAGGATTC.

The rearrangement uses TRBV20-1 and TRBJ2-1, with 7 bases identical to TRBD1. The J call is in doubt because the DNA end fits TRBJ2-7 better. This CDR3 is built from 14 residues. CDR1 DFQATT and CDR2 SNEGSKA come from the germline V gene (reference sequence). CDR3 amino acids: CSARGCRQGTEQYF. The CDR3 region has the DNA TGCAGTGCTAGAGGATGTAGACAGGGTACCGAGCAGTACTTC.

V usage is TRBV7-2 and J usage is TRBJ2-7; TRBD2 matches at 9 bases. CDR1 and CDR2 from the germline V gene are SGHTA and FQGNSA. With V trimmed by 3 bases and J by 2 bases, 8 bases remained unmatched. This CDR3 is 16 amino acids long. CDR3 amino acids: CASSFANLAGAYEQYF. As DNA, the CDR3 is TGTGCCAGCAGCTTCGCAAACTTAGCGGGAGCCTACGAGCAGTACTTC.

In its sample, this clonotype was seen a few times. The gene calls are TRBV28 and TRBJ2-5; 16 bases agree with TRBD2. J was trimmed by 6 bases and V by 5 bases; bases with no gene match: 12. Germline assignment: CDR1 MDHEN and CDR2 SYDVKM. CDR3 length: 18 amino acids. As DNA, the CDR3 is TGTGCCAGCAGTGGGGGCCGGGGACTAGCGGGAGGGCCGCAGACCCAGTACTTC. This sequence encodes CASSGGRGLAGGPQTQYF.

This clonotype was observed a handful of times. The chain is built from TRBV20-1 and TRBJ1-5; 8 bases are shared with TRBD1. The V gene end was trimmed by 1 base and the J gene end by 3 bases; junction bases not matched to a gene: 8. This CDR3 has 16 residues. CDR1 and CDR2 (germline): DFQATT, SNEGSKA (reference sequence). The CDR3 DNA follows: TGCAGTGCTAGAGTCGCAGGGGGCGCTTACAATCAGCCCCAGCATTTT. This encodes CSARVAGGAYNQPQHF.

The chain employs TRBV5-1 and TRBJ2-3, with D hard to call. The CDR3 is 14 amino acids. Germline V lookup: CDR1 SGHRS, CDR2 YFSETQ. V lost 4 bases to trimming and J lost 0 bases, with 9 bases between them. CDR3 in DNA: TGCGCCAGCAGCACAAGACAAAGCACAGATACGCAGTATTTT. This codes for CASSTRQSTDTQYF.

This chain connects TRBV28 to TRBJ1-1; unclear D gene. V lost 2 bases and J 0 bases, leaving 22 bases between the germline ends. The CDR3 has 19 residues. CDR1 MDHEN and CDR2 SYDVKM come from the germline V gene. CDR3 residues: CASSLGSGAAVGMNTEAFF. CDR3 in DNA: TGTGCCAGCAGTTTAGGCTCCGGAGCCGCCGTCGGCATGAACACTGAAGCTTTCTTT. Full variable domain (rest looked up from reference TRBV28 and TRBJ1-1): DVKVTQSSRYLVKRTGEKVFLECVQDMDHENMFWYRQDPGLGLRLIYFSYDVKMKEKGDIPEGYSVSREKKERFSLILESASTNQTSMYLCASSLGSGAAVGMNTEAFFGQGTRLTVV.

This clonotype was picked up a small number of times. The V and J genes are TRBV2 and TRBJ2-5; D not resolved. The CDR3 spans 14 residues. Germline V lookup: CDR1 SNHLY, CDR2 FYNNEI. The V and J ends lost 6 bases and 3 bases respectively, with 14 bases between them. The CDR3 loop reads CASRDDPQKETQYF. DNA for the CDR3: TGTGCCAGCAGAGATGACCCCCAGAAAGAGACCCAGTACTTC.

J is TRBJ1-5 and V is TRBV2, with 8 positions matching TRBD1. Germline V gene data show CDR1 as SNHLY and CDR2 as FYNNEI. J was trimmed by 7 bases and V by 2 bases; bases with no gene match: 7. This CDR3 region has 15 residues. CDR3 sequence (DNA): TGTGCCAGCAGTGAATGGGGGACAGGACCGCAGCCCCAGCATTTT. The encoded protein is CASSEWGTGPQPQHF.

This clonotype came up a few times. The V and J genes are TRBV4-3 and TRBJ2-5; the match to TRBD1 covers 8 bases. CDR1 LGHNA and CDR2 YSLEER come from the germline V gene. With V trimmed by 1 base and J by 1 base, 2 bases remained unmatched. The CDR3 covers 15 residues. The CDR3 coding sequence is TGCGCCAGCAGCCAAGGCAGGGGGCGCCAAGAGACCCAGTACTTC. The encoded protein is CASSQGRGRQETQYF.

The chain couples TRBV7-9 to TRBJ2-7, with D unresolved. The CDR3 is 16 amino acids. Looked up from germline, CDR1 is SEHNR and CDR2 is FQNEAQ (reference sequence). V was clipped by 4 bases and J by 2 bases, with 18 bases between them. For the CDR3, the DNA is TGTGCCAGCAGCTACCCAACCTCCGGAACCGCCTACGAGCAGTACTTC. This gives the protein CASSYPTSGTAYEQYF. Drawing the rest from reference TRBV7-9 and TRBJ2-7, the complete variable domain is DTGVSQNPRHKITKRGQNVTFRCDPISEHNRLYWYRQTLGQGPEFLTYFQNEAQLEKSRLLSDRFSAERPKGSFSTLEIQRTEQGDSAMYLCASSYPTSGTAYEQYFGPGTRLTVT.

The chain is built from TRBV4-3 and TRBJ2-1; tentatively, D is TRBD1 (5 bases). Germline assignment: CDR1 LGHNA and CDR2 YSLEER. The germline V and J ends were trimmed by 4 bases and 0 bases, with 13 bases remaining between them. This CDR3 is built from 16 residues. CDR3 protein: CASSRETAHSYNEQFF. The CDR3 nucleotides are TGCGCCAGCAGCCGAGAGACAGCACACTCCTACAATGAGCAGTTCTTC.

The chain has TRBV20-1 and TRBJ1-4, with D possibly matching TRBD1 (6 bases). The CDR3 extends over 15 amino acids. Germline CDR1 and CDR2: DFQATT and SNEGSKA (reference sequence). V shed 0 bases and J shed 4 bases, with 12 bases lying between them. The CDR3: CSARDPKGGNEKLFF. CDR3 in DNA: TGCAGTGCTAGAGATCCGAAGGGGGGTAATGAAAAACTGTTTTTT.